Presented here are 15 T cell receptor beta chains from one specimen sequenced in a study of T-cell reconstitution after alpha-beta-depleted transplantation in children. Using unique molecular identifiers, the investigators prepared the TCRbeta library. TCRdb processed the PCR reads anew with MiXCR; each CDR3 protein has one entry. The sample has 450,000 to 500,000 distinct CDR3 sequences, roughly an eighth seen once. Source: PBMCs from the stem cell graft donor, taken from the stem cell graft. Receptor source: a human donor who donated a stem cell graft to a child with combined immunodeficiency.

The rearrangement links TRBV7-8 to TRBJ2-7; 11 positions agree with TRBD1. The CDR3 is made up of 15 amino acids. Trimming took 4 bases from V and 2 from J; bases not matched to a gene: 4. CDR1 SGHVS and CDR2 FQNEAQ come from the germline V gene. CDR3 DNA: TGTGCCAGCAGCTCGGGACAGGGGGTACCCTACGAGCAGTACTTC. This encodes CASSSGQGVPYEQYF.

There are many counts of this clonotype. The chain has TRBV4-3 and TRBJ2-1; no clear D gene. From germline, CDR1 is LGHNA and CDR2 YSLEER. The CDR3 length is 14 residues. V lost 4 bases, J lost 6 bases, and 13 bases lay in between. CDR3 in amino acids: CASSLLGVSNEQFF. CDR3 bases: TGCGCCAGCAGCCTCCTGGGCGTGAGCAATGAGCAGTTCTTC.

The rearrangement uses TRBV20-1 and TRBJ2-5; possibly TRBD1 for D (6 bases). Per germline, CDR1 DFQATT and CDR2 SNEGSKA (reference sequence). There are 14 residues in the CDR3. Trimming pared 5 bases from V and 5 bases from J, leaving 18 bases between. This CDR3 reads CSAHKGRGEETQYF. The CDR3 DNA sequence: TGCAGTGCTCACAAGGGCAGGGGAGAGGAGACCCAGTACTTC.

By sample share, this clonotype is medium-sized. This rearrangement joins TRBV6-5 to TRBJ2-2, with TRBD1 identical over 7 bases. This CDR3 comprises 15 residues. Trimming at V came to 8 bases and at J to 6 bases, leaving 12 bases not matched to a gene. The germline V gene has CDR1 MNHEY and CDR2 SVGAGI. In DNA, the CDR3 is TGTGCCAGCCGTAGTGGTGACAGGGTGGCCGGGGAGCTGTTTTTT. Translated: CASRSGDRVAGELFF.

This clonotype was seen repeatedly, ten times or more. This sequence joins TRBV21-1 and TRBJ2-1; TRBD2 was called by the table and not checked on the DNA. TRBV21-1 is a recognized pseudogene. CDR3 length equals 17 residues. The CDR3 DNA follows: TGTGCCAGCAGCAACCTTTCGACTAGCGGGGGGGCCAGTGGACAGTTCTTC. Amino acid sequence: CASSNLSTSGGASGQFF.

This clonotype came up many times. This sequence joins TRBV20-1 and TRBJ1-2, with 8 nucleotides matching TRBD1. J was trimmed by 5 bases and V by 5 bases; bases with no gene match: 1. CDR3 length equals 11 residues. Germline CDR1 reads DFQATT; CDR2 reads SNEGSKA (reference sequence). CDR3 DNA: TGCAGTGCTGACAGGGGTTATGGCTACACCTTC. Encoded protein: CSADRGYGYTF.

This clonotype was seen at least ten times. The J gene is TRBJ1-3, the V gene TRBV29-1; no definite D call. This CDR3 has 15 residues. Deletions cut 2 bases from V and 1 base from J, with 12 bases between. Germline CDR1 is SQVTM and CDR2 is ANQGSEA. The CDR3 region is CSVEITRESGNTIYF. The CDR3 DNA follows: TGCAGCGTTGAAATAACGAGGGAGTCTGGAAACACCATATATTTT.

This clonotype was observed many times. V is TRBV29-1 and J is TRBJ2-3; 7 bases agree with TRBD1. V was clipped by 7 bases and J by 1 base; unmatched bases: 14. The CDR3 length is 16 residues. Germline CDR1 is SQVTM and CDR2 is ANQGSEA. The CDR3 loop is CSAQRQGRVGTDTQYF. The CDR3 nucleotides read TGCAGCGCACAACGACAGGGTCGTGTGGGCACAGATACGCAGTATTTT.

The sample holds a few counts of this clonotype. The genes are TRBV29-1 and TRBJ2-7; unclear D gene. The V and J ends lost 5 bases and 0 bases respectively, with 8 bases between them. This CDR3 comprises 12 residues. Germline-derived CDR1 and CDR2 are SQVTM and ANQGSEA. The CDR3 is CSVIQSSYEQYF. CDR3 in DNA: TGCAGCGTTATACAGAGCTCCTACGAGCAGTACTTC.

This clonotype was seen a handful of times. CDR3 DNA: TGTGCCAGCAGCTTAATTGTAGCGGGGGGGCGGAATGAGCAGTTCTTC. This codes for CASSLIVAGGRNEQFF. J is TRBJ2-1 and V is TRBV7-2, with TRBD2 matching over 11 bases. Looked up from germline, CDR1 is SGHTA and CDR2 is FQGNSA. CDR3 length: 16 residues. V shed 2 bases, J shed 7 bases, and the junction held 7 bases outside the gene matches.

A single count supports this clonotype. The V call is TRBV5-1, the J call TRBJ2-3; D perhaps matches TRBD2 (6 bases). Germline V gene data show CDR1 as SGHRS and CDR2 as YFSETQ. There are 14 residues in the CDR3. The V end was cut by 2 bases, the J end by 6 bases, with 13 bases between. CDR3: CASSFLRGSDTQYF. DNA for the CDR3: TGCGCCAGCAGCTTCTTGCGGGGAAGTGATACGCAGTATTTT. Full variable domain (missing parts from reference TRBV5-1 and TRBJ2-3): KAGVTQTPRYLIKTRGQQVTLSCSPISGHRSVSWYQQTPGQGLQFLFEYFSETQRNKGNFPGRFSGRQFSNSRSEMNVSTLELGDSALYLCASSFLRGSDTQYFGPGTRLTVL.

This clonotype has more than one count but fewer than ten. The J gene is TRBJ2-3, the V gene TRBV24-1, with a weak D call TRBD2 (5 bases). CDR1 KGHDR and CDR2 SFDVKD come from the germline V gene. The CDR3 runs to 15 residues. Trimming left V 4 bases short and J 1 base short, with 11 bases between. The CDR3 here is CATSDQTGGTDTQYF. The CDR3 DNA reads TGTGCCACCAGTGACCAGACCGGGGGCACAGATACGCAGTATTTT.

At least ten counts were recorded for this clonotype. V usage is TRBV6-5 and J usage is TRBJ2-1, with TRBD2 matching 10 bases. The V segment lost 8 bases and the J segment 4 bases; nucleotides outside the gene matches: 2. The CDR3 consists of 13 residues. CDR1 and CDR2 from the germline V gene are MNHEY and SVGAGI. The CDR3 bases are TGTGCCAGCGAGCGGGGGGGTTACAATGAGCAGTTCTTC. This translates into CASERGGYNEQFF.

This chain connects TRBV7-6 to TRBJ1-5; no firm D call. CDR1 is SGHVS and CDR2 is FNYEAQ in the germline V gene. This CDR3 contains 13 residues. Trimming cost V 4 bases and J 6 bases, with 10 bases left between them. CDR3 DNA: TGTGCCAGCAGCTCAAGCTCCCCTCAGCCCCAGCATTTT. This encodes CASSSSSPQPQHF.

V gene TRBV27 combines with J gene TRBJ2-2; D gene unclear. The CDR3 has 16 residues. Trimming took 2 bases from V and 1 from J, leaving 11 bases between them. Germline CDR1 MNHEY, CDR2 SMNVEV (reference sequence). CDR3 in amino acids: CASSLTPPENTGELFF. The CDR3, as DNA: TGTGCCAGCAGTTTAACTCCTCCCGAGAACACCGGGGAGCTGTTTTTT.